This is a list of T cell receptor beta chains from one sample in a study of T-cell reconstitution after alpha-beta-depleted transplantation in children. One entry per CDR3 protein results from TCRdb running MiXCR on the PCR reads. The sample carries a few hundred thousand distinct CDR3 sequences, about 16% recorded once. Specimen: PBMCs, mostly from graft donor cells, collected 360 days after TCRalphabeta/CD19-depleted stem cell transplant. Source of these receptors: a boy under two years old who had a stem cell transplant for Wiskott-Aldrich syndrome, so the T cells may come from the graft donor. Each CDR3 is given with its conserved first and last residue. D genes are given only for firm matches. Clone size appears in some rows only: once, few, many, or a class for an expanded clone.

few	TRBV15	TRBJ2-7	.	TGTGCCACCAGCGAGTTATACCAGGGATCGGTCGAGCAGTACTTC	CATSELYQGSVEQYF
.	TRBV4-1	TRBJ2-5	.	TGCGCCAGCAGCCAAGATCCGGTCCAGGGATCAGGCTGGCAAGAGACCCAGTACTTC	CASSQDPVQGSGWQETQYF
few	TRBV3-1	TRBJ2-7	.	TGTGCCAGCAGCGGTATTTACGAGCAGTACTTC	CASSGIYEQYF
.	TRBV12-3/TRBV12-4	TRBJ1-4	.	TGTGCCAGCAGTTTCGGGACTGACGAAAAACTGTTTTTT	CASSFGTDEKLFF
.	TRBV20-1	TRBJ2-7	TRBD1	TGCAGTGCTAGAGGCCCCCCCGGCCGACAGGGGGGACGCGAGCAGTACTTC	CSARGPPGRQGGREQYF
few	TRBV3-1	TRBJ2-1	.	TGTGCCAGCAGCATACAGGGCGATGAGCAGTTCTTC	CASSIQGDEQFF
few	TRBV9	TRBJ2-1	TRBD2	TGTGCCAGCAGCGCCCCGACTAGCGGGAGTTTCTATGAGCAGTTCTTC	CASSAPTSGSFYEQFF
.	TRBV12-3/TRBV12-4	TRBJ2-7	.	TGTGCCAGCAGTTTAAGGTTCGAGCGGTCCTACGAGCAGTACTTC	CASSLRFERSYEQYF
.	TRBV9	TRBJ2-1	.	TGTGCCAGCAGCGCCGGACAGAATTACAATGAGCAGTTCTTC	CASSAGQNYNEQFF
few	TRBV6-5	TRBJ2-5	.	TGTGCCAGCAGTTACCTCAGGATGGTTTACGGGCAGCTTCAAGAGACCCAGTACTTC	CASSYLRMVYGQLQETQYF
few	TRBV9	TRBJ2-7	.	TGTGCCAGCAGCGTAGATGGGGGAGGCTACGAGCAGTACTTC	CASSVDGGGYEQYF
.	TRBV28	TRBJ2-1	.	TGTGCCAGCGGGGGTCTCGGGCAGTTCTTC	CASGGLGQFF
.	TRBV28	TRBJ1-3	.	TGTGCCAGCAGGCCAGGGGTGGGAGGAAACACCATATATTTT	CASRPGVGGNTIYF
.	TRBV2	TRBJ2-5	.	TGTGCCAGCAAAAGCCGCCTGACAGAGACCCAGTACTTC	CASKSRLTETQYF
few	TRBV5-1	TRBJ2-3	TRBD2	TGCGCCAGCAGCTCGCCTGTGACGGGGGGGCCAGATACGCAGTATTTT	CASSSPVTGGPDTQYF
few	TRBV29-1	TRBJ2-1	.	TGCAGCGTTGGGGGGGGCCGTGGCTCCTACAATGAGCAGTTCTTC	CSVGGGRGSYNEQFF
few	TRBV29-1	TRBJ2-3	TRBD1	TGCAGCGTTGTACAGGGGGCCCGCACAGATACGCAGTATTTT	CSVVQGARTDTQYF
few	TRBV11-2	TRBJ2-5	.	TGTGCCAGCAGCTTAGATGTAGGGCGGGCGGAGACCCAGTACTTC	CASSLDVGRAETQYF
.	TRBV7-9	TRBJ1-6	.	TGTGCCAGCAGCTTCGATTGGTCACCCCTCCACTTT	CASSFDWSPLHF
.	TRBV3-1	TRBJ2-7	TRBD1	TGTGCCAGCAGTCTACAGGGGAAGGGCTACGAGCAGTACTTC	CASSLQGKGYEQYF
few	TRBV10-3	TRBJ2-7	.	TGTGCCATCAGTGCAGGGTTATGGTACGAGCAGTACTTC	CAISAGLWYEQYF
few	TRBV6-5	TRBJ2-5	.	TGTGCCAGCAGTTATCGGTGGGGCCAAGAGACCCAGTACTTC	CASSYRWGQETQYF
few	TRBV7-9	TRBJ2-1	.	TGTGCCAGCAGCTTAGCACCGGGACCGAGAAAGTTCTTC	CASSLAPGPRKFF
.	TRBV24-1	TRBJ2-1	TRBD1	TGTGCCACCAGTGATTCCTGGACAGGGGAAAATGAGCAGTTCTTC	CATSDSWTGENEQFF
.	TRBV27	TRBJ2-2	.	TGTGCCAGCAGTTTATCAGGTCCTTACGGGGAGCTGTTTTTT	CASSLSGPYGELFF
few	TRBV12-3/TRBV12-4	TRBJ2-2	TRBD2	TGTGCCAGCAGACCCCGGTCAAGCGGGAGTAAAACCGGGGAGCTGTTTTTT	CASRPRSSGSKTGELFF
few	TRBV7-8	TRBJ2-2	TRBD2	TGTGCCAGCAGCTTATCTCGGAGACTAGCGGGGGTTTTAGGCACCGGGGAGCTGTTTTTT	CASSLSRRLAGVLGTGELFF
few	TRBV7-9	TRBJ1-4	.	TGTGCCAGCAGCCCCCACAGGGTTGTAAATGAAAAACTGTTTTTT	CASSPHRVVNEKLFF
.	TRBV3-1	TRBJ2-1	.	TGTGCCAGCAGCCCGGGTGGGCGAAACTACAATGAGCAGTTCTTC	CASSPGGRNYNEQFF
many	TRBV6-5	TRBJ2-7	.	TGTGCCAGCAGGGGAACTTACGAGCAGTACTTC	CASRGTYEQYF
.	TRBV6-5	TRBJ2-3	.	TGTGCCAGCAGTTACAGGGCCGGGCGAGGCACAGATACGCAGTATTTT	CASSYRAGRGTDTQYF
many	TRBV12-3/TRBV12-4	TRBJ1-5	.	TGTGCCAGCAGTTTAGTGGCTGGGGGTCCCAATCAGCCCCAGCATTTT	CASSLVAGGPNQPQHF
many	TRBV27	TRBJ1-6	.	TGTGCCAGCAGCCGAGGGGGATCCTATAATTCACCCCTCCACTTT	CASSRGGSYNSPLHF
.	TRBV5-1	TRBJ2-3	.	TGCGCCAGCAGCCGTTGGGGGGGGGCCAGCACAGATACGCAGTATTTT	CASSRWGGASTDTQYF
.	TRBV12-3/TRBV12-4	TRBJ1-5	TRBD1	TGTGCCAGCAGTTTAACAGGGGGGGGTCAGCCCCAGCATTTT	CASSLTGGGQPQHF
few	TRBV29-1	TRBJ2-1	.	TGCAGCGTTGCGAGTGGGGTAGCGGAGTACAATGAGCAGTTCTTC	CSVASGVAEYNEQFF
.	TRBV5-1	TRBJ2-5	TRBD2	TGCGCCAGCTCGACTAGCGAAGAGACCCAGTACTTC	CASSTSEETQYF
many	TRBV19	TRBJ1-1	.	TGTGCCAGTAGTGGGATACGGAACACTGAAGCTTTCTTT	CASSGIRNTEAFF
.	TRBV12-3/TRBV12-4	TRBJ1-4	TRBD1	TGTGCCAGCAGTTTCGGGACAGGGGTTAATGAAAAACTGTTTTTT	CASSFGTGVNEKLFF
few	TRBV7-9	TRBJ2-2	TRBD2	TGTGCCAGCGGTTCCACAACTAGCGTAGCCGGGGAGCTGTTTTTT	CASGSTTSVAGELFF
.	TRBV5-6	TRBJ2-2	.	TGTGCCAGCAGCCCCGGGTTCCCCGGGGAGCTGTTTTTT	CASSPGFPGELFF
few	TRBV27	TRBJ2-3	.	TGTGCCAACGCGATATCGGCTGATATCACAGATACGCAGTATTTT	CANAISADITDTQYF
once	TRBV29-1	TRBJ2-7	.	TGCAGCGTTTTAAGTCGTAGGGACGAGCAGTACTTC	CSVLSRRDEQYF
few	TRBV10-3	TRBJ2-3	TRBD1	TGTGCCATCAGTGGGGTCAGGGGGCCGGGGTCGAGCACAGATACGCAGTATTTT	CAISGVRGPGSSTDTQYF
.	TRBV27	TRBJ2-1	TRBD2	TGTGCCAGCTCGGGACTAGCGGGTATTCTACGCTCCTACAATGAGCAGTTCTTC	CASSGLAGILRSYNEQFF
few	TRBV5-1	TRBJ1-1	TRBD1	TGCGCCAGCAGCTCCGTCCCGACCACAGGGGGGAACACTGAAGCTTTCTTT	CASSSVPTTGGNTEAFF
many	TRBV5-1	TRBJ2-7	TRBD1	TGCGCCAGCAGCTTGGGGGGGACAGCCTACGAGCAGTACTTC	CASSLGGTAYEQYF
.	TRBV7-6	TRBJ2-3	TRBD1	TGTGCCAGCAGCCTCCGGGACAGGGCGTCGTATACGCAGTATTTT	CASSLRDRASYTQYF
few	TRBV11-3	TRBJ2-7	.	TGTGCCAGCAGCTTAGACCGGGACATCTCCTACGAGCAGTACTTC	CASSLDRDISYEQYF
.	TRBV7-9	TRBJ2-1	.	TGTGCCAGCAGCTGTAGTTCGGGGAGGTCCTACAATGAGCAGTTCTTC	CASSCSSGRSYNEQFF
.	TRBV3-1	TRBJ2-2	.	TGTGCCAGCAGCCAAAGGAGGCTGACAGCGAACACCGGGGAGCTGTTTTTT	CASSQRRLTANTGELFF
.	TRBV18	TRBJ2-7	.	TGTGCCAGCTCACCACGGGGGGATAGGAGGGAGCAGTACTTC	CASSPRGDRREQYF
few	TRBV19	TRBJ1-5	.	TGTGCCAGCAAAAGATGGACACATAGCAATCAGCCCCAGCATTTT	CASKRWTHSNQPQHF
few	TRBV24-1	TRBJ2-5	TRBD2	TGTGCCACCAGTGGGAGGGAGGGCTGGCAAGAGACCCAGTACTTC	CATSGREGWQETQYF
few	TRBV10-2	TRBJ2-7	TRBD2	TGCGCCAGCAGACCGACTAGCGGGGCGATCTACGAGCAGTACTTC	CASRPTSGAIYEQYF